This T cell receptor (beta chain) was found in a study of blood T cell repertoires in COVID-19. Study-wide context: The United States, Italy and Spain provided the acute and convalescent COVID-19 samples. PBMCs, B-cell-depleted T cells, or T cells provided the cDNA or gDNA that made up the material.

The length of the CDR3 is 16 residues. V was clipped by 3 bases and J by 4 bases, with 19 bases between them. CDR1 is LNHDA, CDR2 SQIVND, per germline (reference sequence). In the authors' methods: Scientists estimated how many nucleated cells there were by amplifying reference gene primers. TCRdb's table, derived via immunoSEQ multiplex PCR, lists solely in-frame clones and lacks some. That table is the source of V, J and clone size, and D and trimming were worked out from the DNA. The sample holds tens of thousands of clones; over 75% are singletons and the top ten take approximately 6.2%. Material: peripheral blood. This sequence originates from a man aged 35 to 55 with acute or convalescent COVID-19. V and J are TRBV19 and TRBJ2-7; perhaps TRBD1 as D (5 bases). The CDR3: CASSIWAPTGDYEQYF. CDR3 DNA: TGTGCCAGTAGTATTTGGGCCCCTACAGGAGATTACGAGCAGTACTTC.